Listed below are T cell receptor beta chains from one sample, sequenced in a study of CD8+ T cells in alopecia areata. Clones were sequenced by immunoSEQ multiplex PCR, and TCRdb holds only the in-frame ones, with some missing. The sample yields approximately 4,300 clones, roughly 71% seen once. The material was skin, obtained at week 24, from a patient treated with tofacitinib. All receptors derive from a human donor with alopecia areata. Both conserved end residues are part of each CDR3. D genes are given only for firm matches. Expanded clones are given a class, and other clones once, few, many or no size at all.

CDR3: CASSLYAKQETQYF
DNA: TGCGCCAGCAGCTTGTACGCCAAGCAAGAGACCCAGTACTTC
D: NA
J: TRBJ2-5
size: NA
V: TRBV5-1

CDR3: CASSLSLAGVHGELFF
DNA: TGCGCCAGCAGCTTGTCACTAGCGGGAGTGCACGGGGAGCTGTTTTTT
D: TRBD2
J: TRBJ2-2
size: NA
V: TRBV5-1

CDR3: CASSLTPRYVNTEAFF
DNA: TGTGCCAGCAGCTTAACCCCGCGGTACGTGAACACTGAAGCTTTCTTT
D: NA
J: TRBJ1-1
size: once
V: TRBV7-9

CDR3: CASSTGQGGYTF
DNA: TGCGCCAGCAGCACCGGACAGGGCGGCTACACCTTC
D: TRBD1
J: TRBJ1-2
size: NA
V: TRBV5-1

CDR3: CASWIGSGDTTDTQYF
DNA: TGTGCCAGCTGGATCGGGAGCGGGGATACCACAGATACGCAGTATTTT
D: TRBD2
J: TRBJ2-3
size: NA
V: TRBV5-5

CDR3: CASSLLGGYEETQYF
DNA: TGTGCCAGCAGCTTACTCGGCGGTTACGAAGAGACCCAGTACTTC
D: NA
J: TRBJ2-5
size: NA
V: TRBV7-2

CDR3: CASSLAEGAPLHF
DNA: TGTGCCAGCAGCTTAGCGGAAGGGGCGCCCCTCCACTTT
D: NA
J: TRBJ1-6
size: NA
V: TRBV7-2

CDR3: CASSLNPSYEQYF
DNA: TGTGCCAGCAGCTTAAACCCTTCCTACGAGCAGTACTTC
D: NA
J: TRBJ2-7
size: few
V: TRBV11-1

CDR3: CASNPSGPSYEQYF
DNA: TGTGCCAGCAATCCTAGCGGGCCCTCCTACGAGCAGTACTTC
D: TRBD2
J: TRBJ2-7
size: NA
V: TRBV28

CDR3: CASSQDRGRGELFF
DNA: TGCGCCAGCAGCCAAGATAGGGGGCGCGGGGAGCTGTTTTTT
D: TRBD1
J: TRBJ2-2
size: NA
V: TRBV4-3

CDR3: CASSISWVGWNTEAFF
DNA: TGTGCCAGTAGTATTTCATGGGTAGGGTGGAACACTGAAGCTTTCTTT
D: NA
J: TRBJ1-1
size: few
V: TRBV19

CDR3: CASSAGLAGISDTQYF
DNA: TGCGCCAGCAGCGCGGGACTAGCGGGTATCTCAGATACGCAGTATTTT
D: TRBD2
J: TRBJ2-3
size: NA
V: TRBV5-1

CDR3: CASSLKGWSGGPGWETQYF
DNA: TGTGCCAGCAGCTTGAAGGGGTGGTCAGGGGGGCCCGGTTGGGAGACCCAGTACTTC
D: NA
J: TRBJ2-5
size: NA
V: TRBV5-5

CDR3: CASSQAGPSGTEAFF
DNA: TGCGCCAGCAGCCAAGCCGGGCCCTCCGGGACTGAAGCTTTCTTT
D: NA
J: TRBJ1-1
size: NA
V: TRBV4-1

CDR3: CASSLDRAGHGYTF
DNA: TGTGCCAGCAGCTTAGACCGGGCAGGACATGGCTACACCTTC
D: NA
J: TRBJ1-2
size: NA
V: TRBV6-6

CDR3: CASSLAYLRNTEAFF
DNA: TGTGCCAGCAGCTTAGCTTATCTTCGGAACACTGAAGCTTTCTTT
D: NA
J: TRBJ1-1
size: NA
V: TRBV7-2

CDR3: CASGHPRGRTEAFF
DNA: TGTGCCAGCGGACATCCGAGGGGCCGGACTGAAGCTTTCTTT
D: NA
J: TRBJ1-1
size: few
V: TRBV7-2

CDR3: CASSPGLAATEQYF
DNA: TGTGCCAGCAGCCCGGGGCTAGCGGCGACCGAGCAGTACTTC
D: TRBD2
J: TRBJ2-7
size: few
V: TRBV7-2

CDR3: CASSQVSDRDTTNEKLFF
DNA: TGCGCCAGCAGCCAAGTTAGTGACAGGGACACAACTAATGAAAAACTGTTTTTT
D: TRBD1
J: TRBJ1-4
size: few
V: TRBV4-1

CDR3: CASSLMMGLNSPLHF
DNA: TGTGCCAGCAGCTTAATGATGGGACTCAATTCACCCCTCCACTTT
D: NA
J: TRBJ1-6
size: few
V: TRBV7-2

CDR3: CASSVSGTGNLHEQFF
DNA: TGTGCCAGCAGCGTGTCCGGGACAGGGAACCTCCATGAGCAGTTCTTC
D: TRBD1
J: TRBJ2-1
size: NA
V: TRBV5-6

CDR3: CASSLPPGYGYTF
DNA: TGTGCCAGCAGCTTACCCCCCGGGTATGGCTACACCTTC
D: NA
J: TRBJ1-2
size: NA
V: TRBV7-2

CDR3: CASSLQLNTEAFF
DNA: TGTGCCAGCAGCTTACAGCTCAACACTGAAGCTTTCTTT
D: NA
J: TRBJ1-1
size: NA
V: TRBV7-2

CDR3: CAISEFMDGNTEAFF
DNA: TGTGCCATCAGTGAGTTTATGGACGGGAACACTGAAGCTTTCTTT
D: NA
J: TRBJ1-1
size: large
V: TRBV10-3

CDR3: CASSRLPNTEAFF
DNA: TGCGCCAGCAGCCGATTGCCCAACACTGAAGCTTTCTTT
D: NA
J: TRBJ1-1
size: NA
V: TRBV4-1

CDR3: CSVEGTSGRGSSYNEQFF
DNA: TGCAGCGTTGAAGGGACTAGCGGGAGGGGCAGCTCCTACAATGAGCAGTTCTTC
D: TRBD2
J: TRBJ2-1
size: NA
V: TRBV29-1

CDR3: CASSILRVSSGRPGTGELFF
DNA: TGTGCCAGTAGTATTCTTAGGGTTTCCAGCGGGAGACCGGGCACCGGGGAGCTGTTTTTT
D: TRBD2
J: TRBJ2-2
size: large
V: TRBV19

CDR3: CATSRQRTGGAGIYTGELFF
DNA: TGTGCCACCAGCAGGCAACGGACAGGGGGCGCAGGGATCTACACCGGGGAGCTGTTTTTT
D: TRBD1
J: TRBJ2-2
size: NA
V: TRBV15

CDR3: CASSDLRQGATRETQYF
DNA: TGTGCCAGCAGTGACCTGAGACAGGGGGCTACTCGAGAGACCCAGTACTTC
D: TRBD1
J: TRBJ2-5
size: once
V: TRBV2